Presented here are 24 T cell receptor beta chains from one specimen sequenced in a study of T cell clonality in common variable immunodeficiency. Sequenced by immunoSEQ multiplex PCR; TCRdb stores in-frame clones only, minus some. The repertoire shows 40,000 or so clones, none seen only once; the top ten take around 2.6%. The sample comprised peripheral blood mononuclear cells. The source of these receptors is a person aged 18 to 69 in good health.

This clone was observed at least ten times. The read terminates 3 residues ahead of where the CDR3 ends, so the germline J gene completes it. The chain is built from TRBV20-1 and TRBJ1-5, with TRBD1 identical over 7 bases. V dropped 6 bases and J dropped 7; count of bases not matched to a gene: 15. Looked up from germline, CDR1 is DFQATT and CDR2 is SNEGSKA (reference sequence). The CDR3 totals 15 residues. The sequenced part of the CDR3 DNA is TGCAGTGCCACTCGGACAGGTGAAGAGTGGCAGCCC. Translation: CSATRTGEEWQP. The complete CDR3 sequence is CSATRTGEEWQPQHF.

The sample holds many counts of this clone. The CDR3 end lies 3 residues beyond the end of the read and is filled in from the germline J gene. The chain carries TRBV30 and TRBJ1-6, with 8 nucleotides matching TRBD1. The CDR3 runs 14 residues. Trimming at V came to 3 bases and at J to 8 bases, leaving 6 bases not matched to a gene. Per germline, CDR1 GTSNPN and CDR2 SVGIG (reference sequence). The part of the CDR3 DNA that was read is TGTGCCTGGAGCGTAGACAGGGGTTATTCACCC. As protein: CAWSVDRGYSP. The full CDR3 is CAWSVDRGYSPLHF.

This clone showed up many times. Read sequence stops 3 residues before the CDR3 end, and the germline J gene provides the missing end. This sequence joins TRBV7-2 and TRBJ2-7, with 9 bases aligning to TRBD2. The V segment lost 0 bases and the J segment 3 bases; nucleotides outside the gene matches: 9. This CDR3 comprises 17 residues. Germline assignment: CDR1 SGHTA and CDR2 FQGNSA. The sequenced CDR3 bases are TGTGCCAGCAGCTTAGCGGCTAGCGGGAACCCGATCTACGAG. It encodes CASSLAASGNPIYE. From start to end, the CDR3 is CASSLAASGNPIYEQYF.

In its sample, this clone was seen many times. The CDR3 end is not reached by the read, which stops 3 residues before it; the germline J gene fills it in. This chain links TRBV30 with TRBJ2-3; 11 nucleotides align to TRBD2. The germline V gene encodes CDR1 GTSNPN and CDR2 SVGIG (reference sequence). Trimming removed 3 bases from V and 2 bases from J; junction bases left unmatched: 7. The CDR3 runs 16 residues. The sequenced CDR3 bases are TGTGCCTGGAGGAGAATGGGACTAGCGGACACAGATACG. Amino acids: CAWRRMGLADTDT. The CDR3 as a whole reads CAWRRMGLADTDTQYF. The full variable domain, with the rest looked up from reference TRBV30 and TRBJ2-3, is SQTIHQWPATLVQPVGSPLSLECTVEGTSNPNLYWYRQAAGRGLQLLFYSVGIGQISSEVPQNLSASRPQDRQFILSSKKLLLSDSGFYLCAWRRMGLADTDTQYFGPGTRLTVL.

This clone has at least ten counts. From the germline J gene comes the end of the CDR3, since the read stops 3 residues before it. The V call is TRBV5-1, the J call TRBJ2-2, with D possibly matching TRBD2 (6 bases). The CDR3 consists of 15 residues. Germline CDR1 and CDR2: SGHRS and YFSETQ. CDR3 sequence reads: CASSLGPSGVSPLFF. CDR3 DNA (partial): TGCGCCAGCAGCTTGGGGCCATCGGGGGTTTCACCG.

Comment on this clone: The read ends 3 residues shy of where the CDR3 ends; the end is completed using the germline J gene. J is TRBJ1-2 and V is TRBV18, with a weak D call TRBD1 (5 bases). CDR1 and CDR2 from the germline V gene are KGHSH and LQKENI. This CDR3 has 14 residues. The part of the CDR3 DNA that was read is TGTGCCAGCTCACCGACGACAGCGACCTACGAC. This gives the protein CASSPTTATYD. From start to end, the CDR3 is CASSPTTATYDYTF.

This clone was seen repeatedly, ten times or more. Sequencing ends 3 residues short of the CDR3 end; the germline J gene provides the rest. The chain couples TRBV5-5 to TRBJ1-1; D is uncertain. The V end was cut by 4 bases, the J end by 3 bases, with 4 bases between. The CDR3 consists of 11 residues. Germline lookup yields CDR1 SGHKS and CDR2 YYEKEE (reference sequence). The CDR3 DNA, read in part, is TGTGCCAGCAGCGTCTACACTGAA. Amino acid sequence: CASSVYTE. The full CDR3 sequence reads CASSVYTEAFF.

This clone was counted many times. The read falls 3 residues short of the CDR3 end, and the missing part is taken from the germline J gene. V gene TRBV29-1 combines with J gene TRBJ2-7; D possibly corresponds to TRBD1 (5 bases). The V end was cut by 2 bases, the J end by 3 bases, with 14 bases between. This CDR3 has 14 amino acids. CDR1 is SQVTM and CDR2 is ANQGSEA in the germline V gene. CDR3 DNA, as far as it was read: TGCAGCGTTGAAAGCCAGGGAAGTGTCTACGAG. Its protein is CSVESQGSVYE. The complete CDR3 sequence is CSVESQGSVYEQYF.

This clone came up many times. The read ends 3 residues before the CDR3 terminus; that terminus is restored from the germline J gene. This chain joins TRBV20-1 and TRBJ2-1; TRBD2 matches at 10 bases. The CDR3 extends over 16 amino acids. Germline V CDR1 and CDR2: DFQATT, SNEGSKA (reference sequence). After removal of 6 bases from V and 1 base from J, the junction contained 9 bases not matched to a gene. CDR3 region: CSAGPGGLASYNEQFF. The DNA read from the CDR3 is TGCAGTGCAGGGCCTGGGGGACTAGCGTCCTACAATGAG.

This clone was seen only a few times. The read comes to an end 3 residues before the CDR3 does, leaving the germline J gene to fill in the end. The J gene is TRBJ1-1, the V gene TRBV19; 8 bases are shared with TRBD1. CDR1 and CDR2 (germline): LNHDA, SQIVND (reference sequence). Unmatched junction bases numbered 6, after V lost 3 bases and J lost 3 bases. The CDR3 covers 15 residues. Incomplete CDR3 DNA: TGTGCCAGTAGTATGTCGCAGGGGGCACACACTGAA. Encoded protein: CASSMSQGAHTE. The whole CDR3 sequence reads CASSMSQGAHTEAFF. The complete variable domain, with remaining parts taken from reference TRBV19 and TRBJ1-1, reads DGGITQSPKYLFRKEGQNVTLSCEQNLNHDAMYWYRQDPGQGLRLIYYSQIVNDFQKGDIAEGYSVSREKKESFPLTVTSAQKNPTAFYLCASSMSQGAHTEAFFGQGTRLTVV.

CDR3 DNA (partial): TGTGCCAGCAGCCAAAGGGCCCGGAGAGTCGTCGAC. Protein product: CASSQRARRVVD. From start to end, the CDR3 is CASSQRARRVVDYTF. The gene calls are TRBV2 and TRBJ1-2, with D unclear. Sequencing ends 3 residues short of the CDR3 end; the germline J gene provides the rest. From germline, CDR1 is SNHLY and CDR2 FYNNEI. CDR3 length: 15 amino acids.

This clone has a count of ten or more. The DNA ends 3 residues before the CDR3 does, and the rest of the CDR3 is filled in from the germline J gene. The chain links TRBV29-1 to TRBJ1-2; tentative D call: TRBD1 (5 bases). Germline V gene data show CDR1 as SQVTM and CDR2 as ANQGSEA. This CDR3 region has 13 residues. Here the CDR3 reads CSVEDPGYGGYTF. CDR3 DNA (partial): TGCAGCGTTGAAGACCCAGGGTACGGCGGC.

There are many counts of this clone. The CDR3 bases that were read are TGCGCCAGCAGCTTGGGTACAGGAGTATACAATGAG. Translating gives CASSLGTGVYNE. The entire CDR3 protein reads CASSLGTGVYNEQFF. The chain is built from TRBV5-1 and TRBJ2-1; TRBD1 might be the D (5 bases). The sequence runs out 3 residues before the end of the CDR3; the remainder is reconstructed from the germline J gene. V lost 0 bases, J lost 4 bases, and 11 bases lay in between. Germline V gene sequence: CDR1 SGHRS, CDR2 YFSETQ. This CDR3 contains 15 residues.

This clone was seen repeatedly, ten times or more. Read sequence stops 3 residues before the CDR3 end, and the germline J gene provides the missing end. The chain uses TRBV5-1 and TRBJ2-2; TRBD2 agrees at 9 bases. The CDR3 contains 19 residues. Unmatched junction bases numbered 10, after V lost 1 base and J lost 0 bases. CDR1 is SGHRS and CDR2 is YFSETQ in the germline V gene. CDR3: CASSLRFRAGGTNTGELFF. The CDR3 DNA, read in part, is TGCGCCAGCAGCTTGCGATTTCGAGCGGGAGGCACGAACACCGGGGAG.

The sample holds a few counts of this clone. The read ends 3 residues before the CDR3 terminus; that terminus is restored from the germline J gene. The chain uses TRBV6-2 or TRBV6-3 and TRBJ2-3; 12 bases fit TRBD2. This CDR3 comprises 16 residues. The germline gives CDR1 MNHEY, CDR2 SVGEGT. CDR3 DNA (partial): TGTGCCAGCAGGAAGACTAGCGGGAGAGGGGGAGAGACG. Translating it yields CASRKTSGRGGET. The CDR3 as a whole reads CASRKTSGRGGETQYF.

At least ten counts were recorded for this clone. Sequencing ends 3 residues short of the CDR3 end; the germline J gene provides the rest. The chain joins TRBV7-8 to TRBJ2-1, with 11 bases identical to TRBD1. The CDR3 runs 15 residues. V lost 4 bases and J lost 5; bases outside the gene matches: 4. Germline V CDR1 and CDR2: SGHVS, FQNEAQ. CDR3 protein: CASSSDRGPNNEQFF. The CDR3 DNA, read in part, is TGTGCCAGCAGCTCGGACAGGGGGCCCAACAATGAG.

This clone was picked up many times. The read halts 3 residues ahead of the CDR3 end, with the missing end drawn from the germline J gene. This chain links TRBV29-1 with TRBJ2-1; tentative D call: TRBD1 (6 bases). CDR1 and CDR2 (germline): SQVTM, ANQGSEA. The CDR3 contains 13 residues. The ends were cut back, 1 base at V and 9 bases at J, with 13 bases in the middle. Here the CDR3 reads CSVEGRGTFEQFF. CDR3 DNA (partial): TGCAGCGTTGAAGGCAGGGGAACTTTTGAG.

As regards this clone: One end of the junction varies from germline; a read error may be responsible. The read gets to within 3 residues of the CDR3 end, and the germline J gene fills in the rest. The V gene is TRBV7-2, the J gene TRBJ2-4, with 7 bases fitting TRBD2. This CDR3 contains 14 residues. Germline V CDR1 and CDR2: SGHTA, FQGNSA. CDR3 DNA (partial): TGCGCCAGCAGCTATTCCGGGACTATTCGCGCT. This codes for CASSYSGTIRA. From start to end, the CDR3 is CASSYSGTIRAQYF.

This clone has only a few counts. The CDR3 end is not reached by the read, which stops 3 residues before it; the germline J gene fills it in. The gene calls are TRBV7-9 and TRBJ2-3, with D unclear. The CDR3 covers 14 residues. Looked up from germline, CDR1 is SEHNR and CDR2 is FQNEAQ (reference sequence). The CDR3 sequence is CASSPGLVQETQYF. Partial CDR3 DNA: TGTGCCAGCAGCCCCGGGTTGGTCCAAGAGACG.

The table lists this clone with many counts. The read is 3 residues too short to cover the CDR3 end, so that end is filled in from the germline J gene. The genes are TRBV5-1 and TRBJ1-3; 7 nucleotides align to TRBD1. Germline CDR1 and CDR2: SGHRS and YFSETQ. CDR3 length equals 15 residues. Trimming cost V 4 bases and J 4 bases; bases outside gene matches: 8. Here the CDR3 reads CASSTGQAVGNTIYF. The sequenced part of the CDR3 DNA is TGCGCCAGCAGCACAGGACAGGCGGTAGGAAACACC.

This clone was seen at least ten times. The CDR3 is cut off 3 residues early in the read; its end comes from the germline J gene. The genes are TRBV5-6 and TRBJ2-5, with 7 bases that match TRBD2. V was clipped by 1 base and J by 2 bases; unmatched bases: 5. Looked up from germline, CDR1 is SGHDT and CDR2 is YYEEEE. The CDR3 covers 15 residues. The sequenced CDR3 bases are TGTGCCAGCAGCTTGCTTGGGAGGGGTCAAGAGACC. It translates to CASSLLGRGQET. The whole CDR3 protein reads CASSLLGRGQETQYF.

This clone was seen repeatedly, ten times or more. The CDR3 spells CAWSVSQRTEAFF. The covered CDR3 bases are TGTGCCTGGAGTGTAAGTCAGCGCACTGAA. This chain connects TRBV30 to TRBJ1-1; D is ambiguous. The CDR3 extends 3 residues past the end of the read, so its final part is completed from the germline J gene. V was clipped by 0 bases and J by 4 bases, with 9 bases between them. Germline V CDR1 and CDR2: GTSNPN, SVGIG (reference sequence). The CDR3 consists of 13 residues.

This clone appeared many times. The read ends 3 residues shy of where the CDR3 ends; the end is completed using the germline J gene. The chain joins TRBV18 to TRBJ2-1, with D unresolved. Germline V gene lookup returns CDR1 KGHSH and CDR2 LQKENI. The ends were cut back, 3 bases at V and 5 bases at J, with 14 bases in the middle. The CDR3 is 15 amino acids. The CDR3 here is CASSPLAGPNNEQFF. The sequenced part of the CDR3 DNA is TGTGCCAGCTCACCTCTCGCCGGTCCCAACAATGAG.

This clone was detected many times. The read stops 3 residues short of the end of the CDR3; the missing end is completed from the germline J gene. The chain recombines TRBV5-4 with TRBJ2-7; 7 positions agree with TRBD2. Germline V CDR1 and CDR2: SGHNT, YYREEE (reference sequence). The CDR3 contains 15 residues. V trimming: 4 bases; J trimming: 0 bases; junction bases outside the gene matches: 7. The covered CDR3 bases are TGTGCCAGCAGCGTGGGGGGGGGTATCTCCTACGAG. It yields the protein CASSVGGGISYE. The entire CDR3 sequence reads CASSVGGGISYEQYF. Drawing the rest from reference TRBV5-4 and TRBJ2-7, the complete variable domain is ETGVTQSPTHLIKTRGQQVTLRCSSQSGHNTVSWYQQALGQGPQFIFQYYREEENGRGNFPPRFSGLQFPNYSSELNVNALELDDSALYLCASSVGGGISYEQYFGPGTRLTVT.